This T cell receptor (beta chain) was found in a study of regulatory T cells in long-lasting Graves disease. In the study overall: Graves' cases, newly diagnosed, had used antithyroid drugs under 3 months. The study, taken as a whole, reports: Those with persistent Graves' had less TCR diversity than newly diagnosed patients.

Time point in this sample: newly diagnosed GD, antithyroid drugs for less than 3 months. RNA extracted from PBMCs served as the sequencing template. About this clonotype itself: As yet, its antigen is unknown. A much bigger clone sits one base away, suggesting this may be a read error.

Libraries of TCR beta came from iRepertoire HTBI primers plus Arm-PCR of CDR3 regions. Via MiXCR, TCRdb re-called the multiplex PCR reads, giving one row per CDR3 protein. The sample lists 200,000 to 300,000 distinct CDR3 sequences, roughly 21% occurring once. The source of this sequence is a female donor with Graves disease. The starting material was peripheral blood mononuclear cells (PBMCs), obtained at new diagnosis, from a patient treated with antithyroid drugs.

This CDR3 is CASSLKATTYEQFF. DNA for the CDR3: TGCGCCAGCAGCTTGAAGGCGACGACCTACGAGCAGTTCTTC. The chain carries TRBV5-8 and TRBJ2-1; D uncertain. Germline V lookup: CDR1 SGHTS, CDR2 YDEGEE. The CDR3 totals 14 residues.